This is a list of T cell receptor beta chains from one sample in a study of cytomegalovirus exposure and HLA in healthy donors. Generated by immunoSEQ multiplex PCR, the TCRdb table keeps only in-frame clones and is missing some. Among under 200,000 clones, roughly 80% were seen once, and the ten largest hold over 2.5%. Sequencing was performed on PBMCs. These receptors all stem from a female donor in good health and CMV-seronegative. Each CDR3 is given with its conserved first and last residue.

v_gene: TRBV15
CDR3aa: CATSITGAREQYF

v_gene: TRBV10-3
CDR3aa: CAISDPGQVAGGYTF

v_gene: TRBV6-5
CDR3aa: CASSYTTGNTGELFF

v_gene: TRBV6-5
CDR3aa: CASSYSDSSYEQYF

v_gene: TRBV7-3
CDR3aa: CASSFFSGGYNEQFF

v_gene: TRBV2
CDR3aa: CASSIYLYEQYF

v_gene: TRBV2
CDR3aa: CASSATGLGFTDTQYF

v_gene: TRBV2
CDR3aa: CASRKTSGPQETQYF

v_gene: TRBV29-1
CDR3aa: CSVKAGILREQYF

v_gene: TRBV28
CDR3aa: CASRSRDRVYGYTF

v_gene: TRBV6-5
CDR3aa: CASENRDRDTGELFF

v_gene: TRBV5-1
CDR3aa: CASSLTTGYSYEQYF

v_gene: TRBV9
CDR3aa: CASSANSGNTIYF

v_gene: TRBV27
CDR3aa: CASSPTSGRASDEQFF

v_gene: TRBV5-8
CDR3aa: CATTTGGFATNEKLFF

v_gene: TRBV2
CDR3aa: CASSPSAPGGAQPQHF

v_gene: TRBV6-5
CDR3aa: CASSLDRGPYEQYF

v_gene: TRBV18
CDR3aa: CASAQGQDYGYTF

v_gene: TRBV18
CDR3aa: CASSLGTGGNTIYF

v_gene: TRBV5-1
CDR3aa: CASSPNRGRDGYTF

v_gene: TRBV5-6
CDR3aa: CASSQGGGEAFF

v_gene: TRBV19
CDR3aa: CASSGPGEQYF

v_gene: TRBV14
CDR3aa: CASSQDGGAGRASRRNEQFF

v_gene: TRBV19
CDR3aa: CASSPGTAKSPLHF

v_gene: TRBV9
CDR3aa: CASSVVSSGGAGEQFF

v_gene: TRBV19
CDR3aa: CASSIDGIGKAFF

v_gene: TRBV4-1
CDR3aa: CASSEVAGANEQFF

v_gene: TRBV7-9
CDR3aa: CASSYTSGRYEQYF

v_gene: TRBV5-1
CDR3aa: CASSPSQGHSGSTIYF

v_gene: TRBV5-4
CDR3aa: CASSWDSSTGELFF

v_gene: TRBV7-9
CDR3aa: CASSLAGQGVSYEQYF

v_gene: TRBV5-1
CDR3aa: CASSSGTGAYEQYF

v_gene: TRBV7-7
CDR3aa: CASSLERGETQYF

v_gene: TRBV4-1
CDR3aa: CASSGDGTGTNQPQHF

v_gene: TRBV5-1
CDR3aa: CASSLVQGLTEAFF

v_gene: TRBV4-2
CDR3aa: CASSQDEGDYSPLHF

v_gene: TRBV19
CDR3aa: CASMLGQLTFF

v_gene: TRBV7-8
CDR3aa: CASSSLGTLNTGELFF

v_gene: TRBV7-3
CDR3aa: CASSAIQGDYGYTF

v_gene: TRBV11-2
CDR3aa: CASSTHLTRHAYEQYF

v_gene: TRBV9
CDR3aa: CASSVLSGENIQYF

v_gene: TRBV4-2
CDR3aa: CASSPSGQGHLGYTF

v_gene: TRBV28
CDR3aa: CASVPQGGPQHF

v_gene: TRBV11-3
CDR3aa: CASSLAPFYEQYF

v_gene: TRBV6-6
CDR3aa: CASTRQGDSYEQYF

v_gene: TRBV6-1
CDR3aa: CARAVGGSGPDTQYF

v_gene: TRBV7-9
CDR3aa: CASSLRTGDNEQFF

v_gene: TRBV2
CDR3aa: CASSEETNQPQHF

v_gene: TRBV28
CDR3aa: CASINSGRVADTQYF

v_gene: TRBV11-2
CDR3aa: CASSRSSGRTDTQYF

v_gene: TRBV28
CDR3aa: CASSLEYTEAFF

v_gene: TRBV5-1
CDR3aa: CASSPQGANTGELFF

v_gene: TRBV19
CDR3aa: CASRIGAGGLLGPQHF